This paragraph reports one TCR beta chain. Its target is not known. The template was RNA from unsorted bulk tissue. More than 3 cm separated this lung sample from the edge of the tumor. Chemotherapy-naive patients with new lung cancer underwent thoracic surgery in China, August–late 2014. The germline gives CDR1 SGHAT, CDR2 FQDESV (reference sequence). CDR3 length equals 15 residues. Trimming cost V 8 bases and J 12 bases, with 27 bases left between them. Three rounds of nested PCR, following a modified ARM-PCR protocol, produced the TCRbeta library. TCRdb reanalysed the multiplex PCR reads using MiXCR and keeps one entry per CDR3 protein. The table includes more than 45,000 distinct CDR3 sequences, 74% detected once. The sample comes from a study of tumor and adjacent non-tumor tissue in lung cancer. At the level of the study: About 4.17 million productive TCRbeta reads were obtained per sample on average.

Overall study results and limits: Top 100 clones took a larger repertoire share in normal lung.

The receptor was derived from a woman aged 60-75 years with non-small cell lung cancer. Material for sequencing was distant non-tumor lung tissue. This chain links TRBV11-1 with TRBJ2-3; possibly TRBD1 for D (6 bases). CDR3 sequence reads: CASGGQFSRTDIQYF. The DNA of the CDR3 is TGTGCCAGCGGGGGCCAGTTCTCTAGGACAGATATTCAGTATTTT.